The subject of this entry is one TCR beta chain. The antigen is unknown. The sample comes from a study of lymphopenia after photon versus proton radiotherapy. Whole-study results and caveats: Under photons, naive T cells and diversity fell while effector/memory populations rose. Better survival with proton therapy was suggested as possible, not demonstrated. Oligoclonal CD8+ Temra expansion after nadir drove photon patients' diversity drop.

TCRdb's table, derived via immunoSEQ multiplex PCR, lists solely in-frame clones and lacks some. The sample includes 160,000 or so clones, approximately 90% seen only once; the top ten take less than 6%. Germline-derived CDR1 and CDR2 are SGHDT and YYEEEE. The V and J ends lost 6 bases and 4 bases, in that order; junction bases with no gene match: 16. CDR3 length equals 18 residues. The TCR comes from a middle-aged man with gastric cancer. V and J are TRBV5-6 and TRBJ2-1; 10 positions agree with TRBD1. Material: peripheral blood, obtained from a patient treated with photon-based radiotherapy. The CDR3 here is CASTSDRGFELNYNEQFF. The CDR3 coding sequence is TGTGCCAGCACTTCGGACAGGGGGTTTGAGCTTAATTACAATGAGCAGTTCTTC.